Listed here are 8 T cell receptor beta chains from one sample, sequenced in a study of T cells in Graves' hyperthyroidism and ophthalmopathy. There were TCR beta CDR3 regions amplified from RNA transcripts. The study used the HTBI primer set for a first-round RT-PCR of the TCR CDR3. Each CDR3 protein is one row after TCRdb ran MiXCR on the multiplex PCR reads. The table has approximately 640,000 distinct CDR3 sequences, around 16% seen once. Source material: blood. The receptors come from a man aged 50-59 years with Graves' hyperthyroidism.

The DNA for the CDR3 is TGTGCCAGTAGTATGGGACAGTCGAACACTGAAGCTTTCTTT. It codes for CASSMGQSNTEAFF. The genes are TRBV19 and TRBJ1-1, with 7 nucleotides matching TRBD1. The V segment lost 3 bases and the J segment 1 base; nucleotides outside the gene matches: 2. Per the germline V gene, CDR1 is LNHDA and CDR2 is SQIVND (reference sequence). This CDR3 region has 14 residues. Complete variable domain (other parts from reference TRBV19 and TRBJ1-1): DGGITQSPKYLFRKEGQNVTLSCEQNLNHDAMYWYRQDPGQGLRLIYYSQIVNDFQKGDIAEGYSVSREKKESFPLTVTSAQKNPTAFYLCASSMGQSNTEAFFGQGTRLTVV.

This clonotype was observed a handful of times. The gene calls are TRBV29-1 and TRBJ2-7, with D maybe TRBD2 (6 bases). The CDR3 covers 10 residues. Germline V CDR1 and CDR2: SQVTM, ANQGSEA. The ends were cut back, 8 bases at V and 5 bases at J, with 10 bases in the middle. The DNA for the CDR3 is TGCAGCCGAGGAGGGGACGAGCAGTACTTC. Its translation is CSRGGDEQYF.

The chain recombines TRBV6-2 or TRBV6-3 with TRBJ1-1; TRBD1 is a possible D gene (6 bases). The CDR3 sequence is 16 residues long. Germline V gene sequence: CDR1 MNHEY, CDR2 SVGEGT. With 0 bases removed from V and 5 bases from J, the gap between germline ends came to 16 bases. CDR3 nucleotides: TGTGCCAGCAGTTACTCGCGGGGGGCAGCGGGAACTGAAGCTTTCTTT. Translated, it gives CASSYSRGAAGTEAFF.

The chain couples TRBV18 to TRBJ2-3; D uncertain. Trimming took off 5 bases at V and 0 bases at J, with 9 bases between the two ends. This CDR3 has 14 residues. The V gene's germline CDR1 is KGHSH and CDR2 LQKENI. CDR3 region: CASSSALSTDTQYF. CDR3 coding DNA: TGTGCCAGCTCATCGGCTCTTAGCACAGATACGCAGTATTTT.

This clonotype was observed at least ten times. The chain couples TRBV28 to TRBJ2-7, with 7 bases fitting TRBD1. CDR3 length equals 13 residues. Per the germline V gene, CDR1 is MDHEN and CDR2 is SYDVKM. J gave up 0 bases and V 8 bases, and 4 bases lay outside the gene matches. The CDR3 loop reads CASLRDSSYEQYF. Written as DNA, the CDR3 is TGTGCCAGCTTACGGGACAGCTCCTACGAGCAGTACTTC.

This clonotype was seen repeatedly, ten times or more. V gene TRBV28 combines with J gene TRBJ2-2; 8 bases are shared with TRBD2. J gave up 4 bases and V 6 bases, and 13 bases lay outside the gene matches. The CDR3 contains 17 residues. Germline CDR1 reads MDHEN; CDR2 reads SYDVKM. The CDR3 loop reads CASSPPLGRGSTGELFF. DNA for the CDR3: TGTGCCAGCAGCCCACCCCTCGGGAGGGGCAGCACCGGGGAGCTGTTTTTT.

This clonotype was observed a few times. CDR3 protein: CASSFRSPNTEAFF. The CDR3 DNA reads as TGTGCCAGCAGCTTTCGGTCACCGAACACTGAAGCTTTCTTT. This rearrangement joins TRBV7-2 to TRBJ1-1; the D is unclear. V dropped 3 bases and J dropped 1 base, with 9 bases sitting between them. This CDR3 comprises 14 residues. From germline, CDR1 is SGHTA and CDR2 FQGNSA.

This clonotype was found many times. The V and J genes are TRBV7-2 and TRBJ1-3; D is undetermined. The CDR3 consists of 15 residues. V lost 5 bases and J 0 bases, leaving 11 bases between the germline ends. In germline, CDR1 is SGHTA, CDR2 FQGNSA. CDR3 sequence (DNA): TGTGCCAGCAGCAAGGACGTCTTCTCTGGAAACACCATATATTTT. Its translation: CASSKDVFSGNTIYF.